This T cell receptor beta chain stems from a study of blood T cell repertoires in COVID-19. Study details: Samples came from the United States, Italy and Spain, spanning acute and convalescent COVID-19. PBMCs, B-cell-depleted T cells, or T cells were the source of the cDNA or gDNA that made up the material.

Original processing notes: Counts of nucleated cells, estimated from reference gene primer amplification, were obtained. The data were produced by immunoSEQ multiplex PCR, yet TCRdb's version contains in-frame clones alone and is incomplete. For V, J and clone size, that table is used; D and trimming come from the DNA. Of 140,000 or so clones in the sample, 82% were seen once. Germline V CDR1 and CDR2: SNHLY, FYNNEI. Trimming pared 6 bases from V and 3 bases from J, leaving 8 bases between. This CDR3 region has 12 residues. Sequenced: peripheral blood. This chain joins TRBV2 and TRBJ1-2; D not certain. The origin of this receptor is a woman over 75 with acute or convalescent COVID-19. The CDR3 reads CASSLQDYGYTF. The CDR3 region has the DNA TGTGCCAGCAGCTTGCAGGACTATGGCTACACCTTC. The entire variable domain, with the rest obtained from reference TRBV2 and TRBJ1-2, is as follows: EPEVTQTPSHQVTQMGQEVILRCVPISNHLYFYWYRQILGQKVEFLVSFYNNEISEKSEIFDDQFSVERPDGSNFTLKIRSTKLEDSAMYFCASSLQDYGYTFGSGTRLTVV.